These 8 T cell receptor beta chains originate from one sample sequenced in a study of OX40 agonist ivuxolimab in advanced cancers. The assay was immunoSEQ multiplex PCR, and TCRdb's table has in-frame clones only and misses some. Of roughly 92,000 clones in the sample, 84% were seen once. This specimen consisted of CD4+ or CD8+ T cells sorted from blood, obtained in a trial of the OX40 agonist ivuxolimab. Every receptor here comes from an adult with an advanced solid tumor such as melanoma, head and neck, liver or kidney cancer.

The V call is TRBV27, the J call TRBJ2-1; 9 bases agree with TRBD1. This CDR3 is built from 16 residues. Per the germline V gene, CDR1 is MNHEY and CDR2 is SMNVEV (reference sequence). V lost 5 bases to trimming and J lost 0 bases; unmatched junction nucleotides: 5. CDR3 residues: CASSKRTGVSYNEQFF. Here the CDR3 DNA reads TGTGCCAGCAGTAAGAGGACAGGGGTCTCCTACAATGAGCAGTTCTTC.

This clone was counted only a few times. This chain uses TRBV12-5 with TRBJ1-5, with a weak D call TRBD1 (5 bases). In germline, CDR1 is LGHNT, CDR2 FRNRAP. The CDR3 runs 12 residues. V was pared by 6 bases and J by 6 bases, with 9 bases between. Here the CDR3 reads CASGHGGQPQHF. CDR3 sequence (DNA): TGTGCTAGTGGCCACGGGGGTCAGCCCCAGCATTTT.

In its sample, this clone was seen once. The gene calls are TRBV4-3 and TRBJ1-4, with unresolved D. Germline V gene data show CDR1 as LGHNA and CDR2 as YSLEER. This CDR3 has 18 amino acids. V lost 0 bases to trimming and J lost 0 bases, with 14 bases between them. CDR3 sequence reads: CASSQEWGAPATNEKLFF. The CDR3 coding sequence is TGCGCCAGCAGCCAAGAATGGGGAGCTCCTGCAACTAATGAAAAACTGTTTTTT.

J is TRBJ1-2 and V is TRBV7-2; TRBD1 agrees at 9 bases. The junction had 7 bases not matched to a gene; V was cut back by 3 bases and J by 8 bases. CDR1 SGHTA and CDR2 FQGNSA come from the germline V gene. This CDR3 has 14 amino acids. DNA of the CDR3: TGTGCCAGCAGCTTCTTTACAGGGGGCAGGGGCTACACCTTC. Encoded protein: CASSFFTGGRGYTF.

The chain has TRBV6-5 and TRBJ1-2, with a weak D call TRBD1 (6 bases). Trimming removed 6 bases from V and 8 bases from J, with 10 bases in between. CDR3 length: 11 residues. The germline V gene encodes CDR1 MNHEY and CDR2 SVGAGI. CDR3 bases: TGTGCCAGCAGGGGTCAGGGGGGCTACACCTTC. This gives the protein CASRGQGGYTF.

This chain links TRBV9 with TRBJ2-7; no firm D call. This CDR3 spans 14 amino acids. V was pared by 4 bases and J by 4 bases, with 15 bases between. Germline V gene data show CDR1 as SGDLS and CDR2 as YYNGEE. Written as DNA, the CDR3 is TGTGCCAGCAGCCCTGAGTCAGGACCTTACGAGCAGTACTTC. As protein: CASSPESGPYEQYF.

The rearrangement links TRBV23-1 to TRBJ1-1; 8 nucleotides line up with TRBD1. TRBV23-1 falls under the ORF class, with uncertain function. The CDR3 covers 14 residues. Trimming removed 5 bases from V and 0 bases from J; junction bases left unmatched: 2. The CDR3 region is CASSGQGMNTEAFF. The DNA of the CDR3 is TGCGCCAGCAGTGGACAGGGCATGAACACTGAAGCTTTCTTT.

The chain has TRBV9 and TRBJ2-3, with D unclear. The CDR3 spans 13 residues. Trimming shortened V by 6 bases and J by 3 bases, and 11 bases separated the two germline ends. Germline CDR1 reads SGDLS; CDR2 reads YYNGEE. For the CDR3, the DNA is TGTGCCAGCAACCGCTACTCGACAGATACGCAGTATTTT. Translated: CASNRYSTDTQYF.